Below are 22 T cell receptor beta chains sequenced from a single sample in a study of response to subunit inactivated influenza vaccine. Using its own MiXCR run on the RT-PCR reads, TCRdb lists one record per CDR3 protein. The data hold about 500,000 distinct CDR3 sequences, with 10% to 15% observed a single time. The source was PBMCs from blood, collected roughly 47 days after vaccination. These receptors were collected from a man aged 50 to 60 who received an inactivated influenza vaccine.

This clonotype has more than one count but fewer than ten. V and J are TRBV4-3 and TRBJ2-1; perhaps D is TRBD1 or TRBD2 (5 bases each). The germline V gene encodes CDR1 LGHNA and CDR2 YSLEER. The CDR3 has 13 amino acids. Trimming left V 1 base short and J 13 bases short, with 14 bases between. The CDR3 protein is CASSQGGPNYQFF. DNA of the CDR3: TGCGCCAGCAGCCAAGGGGGACCTAATTATCAGTTCTTC.

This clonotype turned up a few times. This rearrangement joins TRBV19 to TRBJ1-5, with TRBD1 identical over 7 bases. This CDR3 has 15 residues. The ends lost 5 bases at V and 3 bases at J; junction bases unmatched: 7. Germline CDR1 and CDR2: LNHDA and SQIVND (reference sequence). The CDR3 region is CASSGTALPNQPQHF. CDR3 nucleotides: TGTGCCAGTAGTGGGACAGCTCTTCCCAATCAGCCCCAGCATTTT. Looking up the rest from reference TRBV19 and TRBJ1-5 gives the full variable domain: DGGITQSPKYLFRKEGQNVTLSCEQNLNHDAMYWYRQDPGQGLRLIYYSQIVNDFQKGDIAEGYSVSREKKESFPLTVTSAQKNPTAFYLCASSGTALPNQPQHFGDGTRLSIL.

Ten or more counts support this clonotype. In nucleotides, the CDR3 is TGTGCCAGCAGGAGGGTACCCGGGGACACCATATATTTT. This gives the protein CASRRVPGDTIYF. The chain has TRBV12-3 or TRBV12-4 and TRBJ1-3; D gene unclear. There are 13 residues in the CDR3. Trimming removed 6 bases from V and 8 bases from J, with 14 bases in between.

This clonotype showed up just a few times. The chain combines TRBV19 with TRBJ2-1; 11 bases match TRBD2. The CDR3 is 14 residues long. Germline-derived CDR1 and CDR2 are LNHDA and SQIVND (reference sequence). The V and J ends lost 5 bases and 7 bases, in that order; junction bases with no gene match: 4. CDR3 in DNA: TGTGCCAGTAGTCGCGGGACTAGCGGAAATGAGCAGTTCTTC. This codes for CASSRGTSGNEQFF.

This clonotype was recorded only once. CDR3 residues: CSATRPGTGPWGLRETQYF. As DNA, the CDR3 is TGCAGTGCCACTCGTCCCGGGACAGGGCCGTGGGGTCTGAGGGAGACCCAGTACTTC. The chain combines TRBV20-1 with TRBJ2-5; 9 nucleotides agree with TRBD1. The ends lost 6 bases at V and 5 bases at J; junction bases unmatched: 25. Per germline, CDR1 DFQATT and CDR2 SNEGSKA (reference sequence). This CDR3 has 19 amino acids.

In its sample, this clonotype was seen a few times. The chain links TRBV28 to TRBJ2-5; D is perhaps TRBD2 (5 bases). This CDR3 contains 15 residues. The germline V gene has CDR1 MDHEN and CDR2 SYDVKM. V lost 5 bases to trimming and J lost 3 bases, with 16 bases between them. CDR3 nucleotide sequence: TGTGCCAGCAGTCGTTCCCCGGGGATAGAAGAGACCCAGTACTTC. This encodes CASSRSPGIEETQYF. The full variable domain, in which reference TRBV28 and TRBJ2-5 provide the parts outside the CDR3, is DVKVTQSSRYLVKRTGEKVFLECVQDMDHENMFWYRQDPGLGLRLIYFSYDVKMKEKGDIPEGYSVSREKKERFSLILESASTNQTSMYLCASSRSPGIEETQYFGPGTRLLVL.

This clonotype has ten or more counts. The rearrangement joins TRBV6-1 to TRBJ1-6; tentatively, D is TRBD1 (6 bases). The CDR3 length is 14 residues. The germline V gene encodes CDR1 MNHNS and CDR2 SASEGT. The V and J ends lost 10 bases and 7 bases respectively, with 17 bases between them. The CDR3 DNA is TGTGCCACGACGCTAGGGGGATGGAATTCACCCCTCCACTTT. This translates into CATTLGGWNSPLHF.

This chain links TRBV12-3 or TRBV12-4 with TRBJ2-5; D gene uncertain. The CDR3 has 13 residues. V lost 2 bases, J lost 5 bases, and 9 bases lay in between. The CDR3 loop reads CASSLRSAETQYF. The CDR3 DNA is TGTGCCAGCAGTTTACGGAGTGCTGAGACCCAGTACTTC.

This chain's CDR3 is CASSHHRQLNEQFF. CDR3 DNA sequence: TGCGCCAGCAGTCATCATCGTCAGCTTAATGAGCAGTTCTTC. J is TRBJ2-1 and V is TRBV23-1; D is unclear. Being an ORF, TRBV23-1 has a function that is uncertain. The V gene lost 3 bases and the J gene lost 7 bases, with 13 bases spanning the gap. The CDR3 has 14 residues.

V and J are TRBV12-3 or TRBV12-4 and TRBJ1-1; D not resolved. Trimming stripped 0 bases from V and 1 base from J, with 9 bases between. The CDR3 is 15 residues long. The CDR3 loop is CASSLALVANTEAFF. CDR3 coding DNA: TGTGCCAGCAGTTTAGCGTTAGTGGCGAACACTGAAGCTTTCTTT.

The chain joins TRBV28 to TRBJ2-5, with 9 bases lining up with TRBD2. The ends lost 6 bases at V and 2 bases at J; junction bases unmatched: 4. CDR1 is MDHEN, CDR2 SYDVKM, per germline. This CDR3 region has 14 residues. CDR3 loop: CASSSGRLQETQYF. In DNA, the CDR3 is TGTGCCAGCAGCAGCGGGAGGTTACAAGAGACCCAGTACTTC.

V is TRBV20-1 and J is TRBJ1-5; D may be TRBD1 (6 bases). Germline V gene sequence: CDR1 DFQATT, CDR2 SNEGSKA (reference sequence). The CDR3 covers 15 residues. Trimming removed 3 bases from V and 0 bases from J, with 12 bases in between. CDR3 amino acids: CSASPGANSNQPQHF. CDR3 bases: TGCAGTGCTAGTCCAGGGGCTAATAGCAATCAGCCCCAGCATTTT.

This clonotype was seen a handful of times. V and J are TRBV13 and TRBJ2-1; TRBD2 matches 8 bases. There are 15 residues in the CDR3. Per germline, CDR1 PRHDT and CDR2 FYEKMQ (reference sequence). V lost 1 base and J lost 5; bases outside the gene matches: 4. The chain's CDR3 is CASSLVAGNNNEQFF. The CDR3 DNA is TGTGCCAGCAGCTTAGTAGCGGGAAACAACAATGAGCAGTTCTTC.

The CDR3 region is CASSLLGFEGYTF. The CDR3 DNA is TGTGCCAGCAGTTTGTTGGGGTTCGAAGGCTACACCTTC. The V call is TRBV12-3 or TRBV12-4, the J call TRBJ1-2; no definite D call. The CDR3 covers 13 residues. V was trimmed by 3 bases and J by 8 bases, leaving 13 bases between them.

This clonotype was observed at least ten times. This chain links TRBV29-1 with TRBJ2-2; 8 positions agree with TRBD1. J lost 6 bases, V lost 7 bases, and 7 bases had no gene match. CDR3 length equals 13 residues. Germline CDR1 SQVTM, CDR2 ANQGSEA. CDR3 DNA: TGCAGCGCGGGACAGGTTTCCGCCGGGGAGCTGTTTTTT. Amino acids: CSAGQVSAGELFF.

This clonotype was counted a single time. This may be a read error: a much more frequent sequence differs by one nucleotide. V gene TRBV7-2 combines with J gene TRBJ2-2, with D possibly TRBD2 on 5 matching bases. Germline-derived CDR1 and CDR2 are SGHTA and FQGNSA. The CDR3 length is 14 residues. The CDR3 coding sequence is TGTGCCAGCAGCCCCCGAACAAACACCGGGGAGCTGATTTTT. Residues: CASSPRTNTGELIF.

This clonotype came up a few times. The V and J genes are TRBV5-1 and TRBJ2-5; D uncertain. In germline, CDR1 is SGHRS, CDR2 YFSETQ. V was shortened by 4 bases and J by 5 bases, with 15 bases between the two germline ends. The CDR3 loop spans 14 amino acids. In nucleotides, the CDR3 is TGCGCCAGCAGCAATCCTGAGGCCAGGGAGACCCAGTACTTC. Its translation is CASSNPEARETQYF.

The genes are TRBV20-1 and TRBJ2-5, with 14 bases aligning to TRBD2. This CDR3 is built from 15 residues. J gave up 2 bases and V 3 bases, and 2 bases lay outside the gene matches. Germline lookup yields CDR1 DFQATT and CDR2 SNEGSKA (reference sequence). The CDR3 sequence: CSARRLAGGQETQYF. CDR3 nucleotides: TGCAGTGCTAGGAGACTAGCGGGAGGGCAAGAGACCCAGTACTTC.

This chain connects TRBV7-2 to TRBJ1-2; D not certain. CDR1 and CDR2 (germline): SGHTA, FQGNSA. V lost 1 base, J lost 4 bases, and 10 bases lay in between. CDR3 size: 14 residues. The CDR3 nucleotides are TGTGCCAGCAGCTTAGAGTTGGTCCTCTATGGCTACACCTTC. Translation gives CASSLELVLYGYTF.

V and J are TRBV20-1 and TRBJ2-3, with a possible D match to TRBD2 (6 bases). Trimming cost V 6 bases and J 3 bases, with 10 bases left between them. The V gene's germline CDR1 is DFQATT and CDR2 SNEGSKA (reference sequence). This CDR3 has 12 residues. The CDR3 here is CSAWGETDTQYF. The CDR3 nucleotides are TGCAGTGCGTGGGGGGAGACAGATACGCAGTATTTT.

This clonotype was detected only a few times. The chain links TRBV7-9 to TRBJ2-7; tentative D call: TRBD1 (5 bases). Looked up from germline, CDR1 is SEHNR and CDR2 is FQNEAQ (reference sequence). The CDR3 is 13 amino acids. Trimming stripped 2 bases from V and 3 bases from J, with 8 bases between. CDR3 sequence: CASSLSGIYEQYF. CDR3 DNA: TGTGCCAGCAGCTTATCAGGGATCTACGAGCAGTACTTC.

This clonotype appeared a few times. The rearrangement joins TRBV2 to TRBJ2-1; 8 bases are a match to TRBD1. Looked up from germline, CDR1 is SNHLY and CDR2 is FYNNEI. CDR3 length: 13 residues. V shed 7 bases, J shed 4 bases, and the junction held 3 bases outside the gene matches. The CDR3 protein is CASNQGAYNEQFF. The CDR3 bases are TGTGCCAGCAACCAGGGGGCTTACAATGAGCAGTTCTTC.